The 26 T cell receptor beta chains reported below all come from one sample, sequenced in a study of shared clonotypes between healthy human individuals. The protocol was immunoSEQ multiplex PCR, while the TCRdb copy is restricted to in-frame clones and leaves out a portion. The sample lists about a million clones, about 72% occurring once. Sequencing was carried out using memory CD4+ T cells from PBMCs. Indicated subset: CD45RA-negative fraction. The receptors derive from a man aged 18 to 35 in good health. Some clones in this sample may be carry-over from other donors' samples.

This chain links TRBV29-1 with TRBJ2-2; the D is unclear. The CDR3 totals 13 residues. V lost 0 bases and J 3 bases, leaving 5 bases between the germline ends. Germline loops: CDR1 SQVTM, CDR2 ANQGSEA. CDR3 coding DNA: TGCAGCGTTGAAGACAGCTACACCGGGGAGCTGTTTTTT. It codes for CSVEDSYTGELFF.

The chain employs TRBV7-6 and TRBJ2-1; 11 bases agree with TRBD1. Trimming took 1 base from V and 14 from J; bases not matched to a gene: 10. The CDR3 has 15 residues. The germline CDR1 and CDR2 sequences are SGHVS and FNYEAQ. The CDR3 sequence: CASSLVAGQGAEEFF. The CDR3 DNA reads TGTGCCAGCAGCTTAGTTGCCGGACAGGGGGCAGAGGAGTTCTTC. Supplemented by reference TRBV7-6 and TRBJ2-1, the full variable domain reads GAGVSQSPRYKVTKRGQDVALRCDPISGHVSLYWYRQALGQGPEFLTYFNYEAQQDKSGLPNDRFSAERPEGSISTLTIQRTEQRDSAMYRCASSLVAGQGAEEFFGPGTRLTVL.

On this clone: Possible read error: a much larger clone is one base away. The rearrangement uses TRBV7-3 and TRBJ2-1; 9 positions agree with TRBD1. Germline V gene lookup returns CDR1 SGHTA and CDR2 FQGTGA. This CDR3 has 16 amino acids. CDR3 nucleotides: TGTGACAGCAGAATTACAGGGGGCACCCCCTCCAATGAGCAGTTCTTC. Encoded protein: CDSRITGGTPSNEQFF. Using reference TRBV7-3 and TRBJ2-1 for the parts outside the CDR3, the full variable domain is GAGVSQTPSNKVTEKGKYVELRCDPISGHTALYWYRQSLGQGPEFLIYFQGTGAADDSGLPNDRFFAVRPEGSVSTLKIQRTERGDSAVYLCDSRITGGTPSNEQFFGPGTRLTVL.

This chain links TRBV28 with TRBJ1-2, with TRBD1 matching over 7 bases. This CDR3 has 12 residues. V lost 10 bases and J lost 7; bases outside the gene matches: 9. Germline lookup yields CDR1 MDHEN and CDR2 SYDVKM. The CDR3 spells CATGDRVSGYTF. For the CDR3, the DNA is TGTGCCACCGGCGACAGGGTCAGTGGCTACACCTTC.

The chain couples TRBV5-1 to TRBJ2-7; a possible D gene is TRBD1 (6 bases). V was cut by 1 base and J by 3 bases, with 11 bases left in between. Germline-derived CDR1 and CDR2 are SGHRS and YFSETQ. The CDR3 runs to 14 residues. CDR3 protein: CASSLTGTNYEQYF. CDR3 nucleotide sequence: TGCGCCAGCAGCTTGACCGGGACAAACTACGAGCAGTACTTC.

The gene calls are TRBV4-1 and TRBJ2-5; D not certain. From germline, CDR1 is MGHRA and CDR2 YSYEKL. This CDR3 spans 13 amino acids. V was clipped by 2 bases and J by 5 bases, with 9 bases between them. The CDR3 here is CASSQNTLETQYF. The CDR3 DNA sequence: TGCGCCAGCAGCCAAAACACCTTGGAGACCCAGTACTTC.

This clone occurred many times. The V call is TRBV4-1, the J call TRBJ1-4; D remains ambiguous. Germline assignment: CDR1 MGHRA and CDR2 YSYEKL. This CDR3 region has 12 residues. With 4 bases removed from V and 7 bases from J, the gap between germline ends came to 7 bases. Here the CDR3 reads CASSLSGEKLFF. For the CDR3, the DNA is TGCGCCAGCAGCCTATCAGGTGAAAAACTGTTTTTT.

The CDR3 loop is CASSSHRYSNTEAFF. In DNA form, the CDR3 reads TGTGCCAGCAGCTCGCACAGATACTCAAACACTGAAGCTTTCTTT. The chain recombines TRBV5-4 with TRBJ1-1, with D unclear. The CDR3 is 15 amino acids. The germline V and J ends were trimmed by 3 bases and 2 bases, with 14 bases remaining between them. Germline lookup yields CDR1 SGHNT and CDR2 YYREEE (reference sequence).

The J gene is TRBJ1-1, the V gene TRBV2; D not certain. The CDR3 sequence is 11 residues long. V shed 8 bases and J shed 9 bases, with 13 bases lying between them. The V gene's germline CDR1 is SNHLY and CDR2 FYNNEI. This CDR3 is CASLLTDQAFF. Here the CDR3 DNA reads TGTGCCAGCCTGCTAACAGATCAAGCTTTCTTT.

The chain combines TRBV28 with TRBJ2-7, with TRBD1 matching 10 bases. There are 14 residues in the CDR3. The germline V gene has CDR1 MDHEN and CDR2 SYDVKM. Trimming at V came to 5 bases and at J to 4 bases, leaving 5 bases not matched to a gene. CDR3: CASSARDRGYEQYF. The CDR3 coding sequence is TGTGCCAGCAGTGCCCGGGACAGGGGATACGAGCAGTACTTC. Combining the CDR3 with reference TRBV28 and TRBJ2-7 gives the whole variable domain DVKVTQSSRYLVKRTGEKVFLECVQDMDHENMFWYRQDPGLGLRLIYFSYDVKMKEKGDIPEGYSVSREKKERFSLILESASTNQTSMYLCASSARDRGYEQYFGPGTRLTVT.

J is TRBJ1-5 and V is TRBV7-3; D is undetermined. The V end lost 7 bases, the J end lost 7 bases, and 11 bases lay between the germline ends. The CDR3 covers 12 residues. CDR1 and CDR2 from the germline V gene are SGHTA and FQGTGA. CDR3: CASNPLAQPQHF. The CDR3 nucleotides read TGTGCCAGCAACCCACTGGCGCAGCCCCAGCATTTT.

This clone was picked up one time. The chain employs TRBV18 and TRBJ1-3; D is undetermined. Trimming took off 4 bases at V and 0 bases at J, with 13 bases between the two ends. Germline assignment: CDR1 KGHSH and CDR2 LQKENI. This CDR3 region has 16 residues. CDR3 sequence reads: CASSLTTASSGNTIYF. The CDR3 region has the DNA TGTGCCAGCTCACTAACGACGGCGAGCTCTGGAAACACCATATATTTT.

The chain recombines TRBV7-8 with TRBJ1-3; no clear D gene. Trimming stripped 2 bases from V and 7 bases from J, with 6 bases between. CDR1 SGHVS and CDR2 FQNEAQ come from the germline V gene. This CDR3 region has 12 residues. DNA for the CDR3: TGTGCCAGCAGCTTAACTGCGAACACCATATATTTT. Its translation is CASSLTANTIYF.

This chain connects TRBV18 to TRBJ2-7; no clear D. The germline V and J ends were trimmed by 1 base and 3 bases, with 10 bases remaining between them. The CDR3 runs 14 residues. Germline CDR1 is KGHSH and CDR2 is LQKENI. This chain's CDR3 is CASSPQSRDYEQYF. The CDR3 nucleotides are TGTGCCAGCTCACCACAAAGCAGAGACTACGAGCAGTACTTC. Using reference TRBV18 and TRBJ2-7 for the parts outside the CDR3, the full variable domain is NAGVMQNPRHLVRRRGQEARLRCSPMKGHSHVYWYRQLPEEGLKFMVYLQKENIIDESGMPKERFSAEFPKEGPSILRIQQVVRGDSAAYFCASSPQSRDYEQYFGPGTRLTVT.

The chain carries TRBV6-1 and TRBJ2-7; TRBD2 matches at 12 bases. This CDR3 spans 16 amino acids. V shed 2 bases, J shed 5 bases, and the junction held 7 bases outside the gene matches. Germline-derived CDR1 and CDR2 are MNHNS and SASEGT. The CDR3 region is CASSENRLAGAHEQYF. The CDR3 DNA follows: TGTGCCAGCAGTGAAAATAGACTAGCGGGAGCCCACGAGCAGTACTTC.

This clone was counted between two and nine times. V and J are TRBV30 and TRBJ1-1; no firm D call. This CDR3 has 12 amino acids. Germline CDR1 reads GTSNPN; CDR2 reads SVGIG (reference sequence). The V gene lost 0 bases and the J gene lost 8 bases, with 10 bases spanning the gap. CDR3 protein: CAWSVEGWEAFF. The CDR3 DNA reads TGTGCCTGGAGTGTGGAGGGTTGGGAAGCTTTCTTT. Combining the CDR3 with reference TRBV30 and TRBJ1-1 gives the whole variable domain SQTIHQWPATLVQPVGSPLSLECTVEGTSNPNLYWYRQAAGRGLQLLFYSVGIGQISSEVPQNLSASRPQDRQFILSSKKLLLSDSGFYLCAWSVEGWEAFFGQGTRLTVV.

The chain carries TRBV10-3 and TRBJ2-2; 7 positions match TRBD1. With 10 bases clipped from V and 0 bases from J, the junction kept 5 bases outside the gene matches. From germline, CDR1 is ENHRY and CDR2 SYGVKD. This CDR3 spans 14 amino acids. CDR3 DNA: TGTGCCACACGGGACAGTGCGAACACCGGGGAGCTGTTTTTT. Translating gives CATRDSANTGELFF.

The chain uses TRBV5-6 and TRBJ1-1; D unclear. The CDR3 spans 13 residues. Trimming stripped 4 bases from V and 2 bases from J, with 9 bases between. CDR1 SGHDT and CDR2 YYEEEE come from the germline V gene. The CDR3 loop is CASSTSTNTEAFF. The CDR3 nucleotides are TGTGCCAGCAGCACGTCGACTAACACTGAAGCTTTCTTT.

This clone is a singleton in its sample. The J gene is TRBJ1-4, the V gene TRBV4-2; 10 bases map to TRBD1. Germline V gene sequence: CDR1 LGHNA, CDR2 YNFKEQ. J lost 8 bases, V lost 0 bases, and 9 bases had no gene match. CDR3 size: 17 residues. The CDR3 is CASSQDPFGTGDEKLFF. CDR3 nucleotides: TGTGCCAGCAGCCAAGATCCCTTCGGGACAGGGGACGAAAAACTGTTTTTT.

There are a few counts of this clone. The chain recombines TRBV5-6 with TRBJ1-4; D unclear. CDR1 is SGHDT, CDR2 YYEEEE, per germline. Trimming left V 2 bases short and J 7 bases short, with 12 bases between. This CDR3 is built from 14 residues. The CDR3 reads CASSLGGAGEKLFF. The CDR3 DNA is TGTGCCAGCAGCTTAGGTGGAGCGGGTGAAAAACTGTTTTTT.

CDR3 DNA sequence: TGTGCCAGCAGCTCCAAGGGAGGAGCGGGAGGTGATTACAATGAGCAGTTCTTC. This codes for CASSSKGGAGGDYNEQFF. The V gene is TRBV9, the J gene TRBJ2-1; 9 nucleotides agree with TRBD2. V was pared by 4 bases and J by 4 bases, with 15 bases of the junction left unmatched. The CDR3 runs to 18 residues. In germline, CDR1 is SGDLS, CDR2 YYNGEE.

This clone was found a few times. This chain joins TRBV19 and TRBJ1-2; D is uncertain. The V gene lost 0 bases and the J gene lost 2 bases, with 7 bases spanning the gap. The CDR3 contains 14 residues. In germline, CDR1 is LNHDA, CDR2 SQIVND (reference sequence). CDR3 coding DNA: TGTGCCAGTAGTATAGAGGAGGACAACTATGGCTACACCTTC. Protein product: CASSIEEDNYGYTF. The full variable domain, in which reference TRBV19 and TRBJ1-2 provide the parts outside the CDR3, is DGGITQSPKYLFRKEGQNVTLSCEQNLNHDAMYWYRQDPGQGLRLIYYSQIVNDFQKGDIAEGYSVSREKKESFPLTVTSAQKNPTAFYLCASSIEEDNYGYTFGSGTRLTVV.

V is TRBV7-9 and J is TRBJ2-7, with TRBD1 as a possible D gene (7 bases). V shed 5 bases and J shed 6 bases, with 20 bases lying between them. Per germline, CDR1 SEHNR and CDR2 FQNEAQ (reference sequence). The CDR3 has 15 amino acids. The CDR3 coding sequence is TGTGCCAGCAGCCCCCGGGCAGGGGGGTTGTTCGAGCAGTACTTC. Translating it yields CASSPRAGGLFEQYF. Full variable domain (remainder filled in from reference TRBV7-9 and TRBJ2-7): DTGVSQNPRHKITKRGQNVTFRCDPISEHNRLYWYRQTLGQGPEFLTYFQNEAQLEKSRLLSDRFSAERPKGSFSTLEIQRTEQGDSAMYLCASSPRAGGLFEQYFGPGTRLTVT.

The chain combines TRBV6-1 with TRBJ2-5, with D unclear. Germline assignment: CDR1 MNHNS and CDR2 SASEGT. Trimming cost V 2 bases and J 7 bases, with 8 bases left between them. The CDR3 has 12 residues. The CDR3 spells CASSELLGTQYF. In nucleotides, the CDR3 is TGTGCCAGCAGTGAATTGCTCGGGACCCAGTACTTC.

This clone occurred once. This chain uses TRBV10-3 with TRBJ2-2, with 9 bases fitting TRBD1. The CDR3 consists of 16 residues. Germline trimming cut 4 bases from V and 5 bases from J; bases unmatched to any gene: 8. Looked up from germline, CDR1 is ENHRY and CDR2 is SYGVKD. CDR3 loop: CAISGGTGWSTGELFF. The CDR3 nucleotides are TGTGCCATCAGTGGAGGGACAGGGTGGAGTACCGGGGAGCTGTTTTTT.

As for this clone: Other nucleotide sequences in the sample specify the same CDR3. The rearrangement uses TRBV7-9 and TRBJ1-1; D not resolved. V dropped 3 bases and J dropped 3 bases, with 8 bases sitting between them. Germline V gives CDR1 SEHNR, CDR2 FQNEAQ (reference sequence). This CDR3 is built from 13 residues. CDR3 nucleotide sequence: TGTGCCAGCAGCTTCACGAGGGACACTGAAGCTTTCTTT. Its translation: CASSFTRDTEAFF.